These 32 T cell receptor beta chains were sequenced from one sample in a study of T cell responses to AZD1222 COVID-19 vaccine. TCRdb's copy holds only in-frame clones and misses some; the assay was immunoSEQ multiplex PCR. The sample has about 120,000 clones, around 90% seen once; the top ten hold more than 3.5%. The sample in question was peripheral blood, obtained 28 days after the second dose of the MenACWY control vaccine. These receptor sequences come from an adult who received the MenACWY meningococcal vaccine as a control.

This clone occurred once. V is TRBV5-4 and J is TRBJ2-3; TRBD1 matches at 7 bases. The CDR3 has 15 amino acids. In germline, CDR1 is SGHNT, CDR2 YYREEE (reference sequence). V was pared by 6 bases and J by 1 base, with 8 bases of the junction left unmatched. CDR3 loop: CASNPGGWGTDTQYF. CDR3 bases: TGTGCCAGCAACCCAGGGGGTTGGGGCACAGATACGCAGTATTTT.

This clone showed up just once. The V gene is TRBV3-1 (or the pseudogene TRBV3-2), the J gene TRBJ2-3, with TRBD2 matching 7 bases. Losses at the gene ends were 0 bases for V and 4 bases for J; bases not matched to a gene: 4. There are 15 residues in the CDR3. Germline V CDR1 and CDR2: LGHDT, YNNKEL (reference sequence). The CDR3 spells CASSQEGGSSDTQYF. The CDR3, as DNA: TGTGCCAGCAGCCAAGAAGGCGGGAGCTCAGATACGCAGTATTTT.

The V and J genes are TRBV19 and TRBJ2-1, with 10 positions matching TRBD2. Germline values: CDR1 LNHDA, CDR2 SQIVND (reference sequence). Losses at the gene ends were 2 bases for V and 8 bases for J; bases not matched to a gene: 12. The CDR3 is 17 amino acids. The CDR3 sequence: CASSIFSSGRAKDEQFF. In nucleotides, the CDR3 is TGTGCCAGTAGTATATTTTCCAGCGGGAGGGCCAAGGATGAGCAGTTCTTC.

The genes are TRBV11-2 and TRBJ1-4; TRBD1 aligns across 9 bases. This CDR3 is 15 amino acids long. V dropped 5 bases and J dropped 7; count of bases not matched to a gene: 8. From germline, CDR1 is SGHAT and CDR2 FQNNGV. CDR3: CASSLQTGGREKLFF. CDR3 sequence (DNA): TGTGCCAGCAGCCTCCAAACAGGGGGCCGTGAAAAACTGTTTTTT.

This chain uses TRBV2 with TRBJ2-1; tentatively, D is TRBD2 (5 bases). The CDR3 runs to 14 residues. V was trimmed by 2 bases and J by 9 bases, leaving 14 bases between them. CDR1 and CDR2 from the germline V gene are SNHLY and FYNNEI. The CDR3 loop is CASSEFLSAGEQFF. The CDR3 DNA reads as TGTGCCAGCAGTGAATTCCTCTCGGCGGGTGAGCAGTTCTTC.

CDR3 DNA: TGTGCCAGCAGCGACATGAAAGCGGGAGGGGCAGATACGCAGTATTTT. Protein: CASSDMKAGGADTQYF. The chain links TRBV9 to TRBJ2-3; 10 bases match TRBD2. The germline V gene encodes CDR1 SGDLS and CDR2 YYNGEE. The junction had 8 bases not matched to a gene; V was cut back by 3 bases and J by 4 bases. CDR3 length: 16 residues.

V and J are TRBV5-1 and TRBJ1-4; D gene uncertain. Trimming stripped 0 bases from V and 0 bases from J, with 6 bases between. Germline values: CDR1 SGHRS, CDR2 YFSETQ. There are 15 residues in the CDR3. CDR3 amino acids: CASSLEQSTNEKLFF. Here the CDR3 DNA reads TGCGCCAGCAGCTTGGAACAGTCAACTAATGAAAAACTGTTTTTT.

V is TRBV25-1 and J is TRBJ2-3; D is ambiguous. V was cut by 4 bases and J by 6 bases, with 8 bases left in between. CDR3 length: 12 amino acids. Germline values: CDR1 MGHDK, CDR2 SYGVNS. The CDR3 DNA reads TGTGCCAGCAGTGTCGTTATGGATACGCAGTATTTT. Translation gives CASSVVMDTQYF.

The chain uses TRBV7-6 and TRBJ1-2; unclear D gene. There are 13 residues in the CDR3. Per the germline V gene, CDR1 is SGHVS and CDR2 is FNYEAQ. V was pared by 4 bases and J by 2 bases, with 8 bases between. CDR3 coding DNA: TGTGCCAGCAGCTCTCGACAAAACTATGGCTACACCTTC. It is translated as CASSSRQNYGYTF. The full variable domain, in which reference TRBV7-6 and TRBJ1-2 provide the parts outside the CDR3, is GAGVSQSPRYKVTKRGQDVALRCDPISGHVSLYWYRQALGQGPEFLTYFNYEAQQDKSGLPNDRFSAERPEGSISTLTIQRTEQRDSAMYRCASSSRQNYGYTFGSGTRLTVV.

The chain links TRBV7-9 to TRBJ1-3; a possible D gene is TRBD1 (6 bases). The CDR3 sequence is 16 residues long. V gave up 5 bases and J gave up 2 bases, with 16 bases separating them. Per the germline V gene, CDR1 is SEHNR and CDR2 is FQNEAQ (reference sequence). CDR3 in DNA: TGTGCCAGCAGCCAGCGCGATAGGGGGACTGGAAACACCATATATTTT. The encoded protein is CASSQRDRGTGNTIYF.

This chain links TRBV18 with TRBJ1-5; D ambiguous. The germline CDR1 and CDR2 sequences are KGHSH and LQKENI. The germline V and J ends were trimmed by 1 base and 0 bases, with 16 bases remaining between them. This CDR3 contains 18 residues. This CDR3 reads CASSPQGTREYSNQPQHF. DNA for the CDR3: TGTGCCAGCTCACCACAGGGAACTCGAGAATATAGCAATCAGCCCCAGCATTTT.

The V and J genes are TRBV29-1 and TRBJ2-7, with 7 bases fitting TRBD1. Germline CDR1 reads SQVTM; CDR2 reads ANQGSEA. The CDR3 length is 14 residues. The V gene end was trimmed by 5 bases and the J gene end by 0 bases; junction bases not matched to a gene: 7. The CDR3 is CSVNYRGSSYEQYF. The CDR3 coding sequence is TGCAGCGTTAACTACAGGGGTTCCTCCTACGAGCAGTACTTC.

The rearrangement links TRBV14 to TRBJ2-1; the match to TRBD2 covers 11 bases. CDR1 SGHDN and CDR2 FVKESK come from the germline V gene. There are 17 residues in the CDR3. V was clipped by 1 base and J by 2 bases; unmatched bases: 4. CDR3 DNA sequence: TGTGCCAGCAGCCAAGGTAGCGGGAGGGTCACCTACAATGAGCAGTTCTTC. This encodes CASSQGSGRVTYNEQFF. Full variable domain (outside the CDR3, taken from reference TRBV14 and TRBJ2-1): EAGVTQFPSHSVIEKGQTVTLRCDPISGHDNLYWYRRVMGKEIKFLLHFVKESKQDESGMPNNRFLAERTGGTYSTLKVQPAELEDSGVYFCASSQGSGRVTYNEQFFGPGTRLTVL.

The chain recombines TRBV6-2 or TRBV6-3 with TRBJ1-6; 8 bases map to TRBD1. V lost 6 bases to trimming and J lost 9 bases; unmatched junction nucleotides: 13. There are 16 residues in the CDR3. The V gene's germline CDR1 is MNHEY and CDR2 SVGEGT. The CDR3 here is CASSLINSGGGSPLHF. CDR3 bases: TGTGCCAGCAGCCTTATCAACTCAGGGGGCGGTTCACCCCTCCACTTT.

This chain uses TRBV18 with TRBJ2-2; D gene unclear. This CDR3 contains 15 residues. V was clipped by 2 bases and J by 2 bases, with 9 bases between them. The germline V gene encodes CDR1 KGHSH and CDR2 LQKENI. The CDR3 here is CASSPVSYNTGELFF. The CDR3 DNA is TGTGCCAGCTCACCAGTTTCATATAACACCGGGGAGCTGTTTTTT.

The chain carries TRBV6-5 and TRBJ2-1, with 9 bases aligning to TRBD1. The junction had 2 bases not matched to a gene; V was cut back by 8 bases and J by 3 bases. CDR1 is MNHEY, CDR2 SVGAGI, per germline. The CDR3 has 13 residues. The CDR3 sequence: CASRDRVYNEQFF. The CDR3 nucleotides read TGTGCCAGCCGGGACAGGGTCTACAATGAGCAGTTCTTC.

CDR3 sequence (DNA): TGTGCCAGCAGCTTAGAAACCTACGAGCAGTACTTC. It encodes CASSLETYEQYF. The J gene is TRBJ2-7, the V gene TRBV7-9, with D hard to call. The V gene lost 1 base and the J gene lost 2 bases, with 3 bases spanning the gap. The length of the CDR3 is 12 residues. Germline values: CDR1 SEHNR, CDR2 FQNEAQ (reference sequence).

A single count supports this clone. A read error may be the cause here, since a much bigger clone is one base away. The sample holds other DNA sequences that translate to the same CDR3. The rearrangement uses TRBV4-2 and TRBJ1-6; the D gene is possibly TRBD1 (6 bases). CDR1 and CDR2 from the germline V gene are LGHNA and YNFKEQ. The CDR3 consists of 12 residues. V dropped 6 bases and J dropped 10 bases, with 10 bases sitting between them. The CDR3 sequence is CASRQGGSPLHF. CDR3 nucleotide sequence: TGTGCCAGCAGACAGGGAGGATCACCCCTCCACTTT.

The chain recombines TRBV6-5 with TRBJ1-1, with 9 bases lining up with TRBD1. The CDR3 extends over 14 amino acids. Per germline, CDR1 MNHEY and CDR2 SVGAGI. The V gene end was trimmed by 6 bases and the J gene end by 1 base; junction bases not matched to a gene: 3. The CDR3 coding sequence is TGTGCCAGCAGGGCGGACAGGGGGAACACTGAAGCTTTCTTT. Its translation is CASRADRGNTEAFF.

The chain is built from TRBV27 and TRBJ1-1, with no clear D. V lost 0 bases and J lost 5, with 16 bases in between. The CDR3 is made up of 16 amino acids. CDR1 and CDR2 from the germline V gene are MNHEY and SMNVEV (reference sequence). The CDR3 region is CASSLSRVLGGTEAFF. The CDR3, as DNA: TGTGCCAGCAGTTTATCACGTGTCCTGGGTGGAACTGAAGCTTTCTTT.

This chain joins TRBV4-3 and TRBJ2-4, with D possibly TRBD2 on 6 matching bases. Germline assignment: CDR1 LGHNA and CDR2 YSLEER. Deletions cut 4 bases from V and 2 bases from J, with 12 bases between. This CDR3 comprises 15 residues. Here the CDR3 reads CASSRRRGTKNIQYF. The CDR3, as DNA: TGCGCCAGCAGCCGCAGGCGGGGAACCAAAAACATTCAGTACTTC.

The chain joins TRBV7-9 to TRBJ1-1; D is unclear. V was cut by 7 bases and J by 8 bases, with 14 bases left in between. This CDR3 contains 12 residues. Germline V CDR1 and CDR2: SEHNR, FQNEAQ (reference sequence). The CDR3 bases are TGTGCCAGCATCGCGGGGTCAGCCGAAGCTTTCTTT. It is translated as CASIAGSAEAFF.

The chain uses TRBV10-2 and TRBJ2-7; D remains ambiguous. Per germline, CDR1 WSHSY and CDR2 SAAADI. The V and J ends lost 0 bases and 6 bases respectively, with 9 bases between them. CDR3 length: 13 amino acids. The CDR3 is CASSESTQSEQYF. DNA for the CDR3: TGCGCCAGCAGTGAGTCGACTCAAAGCGAGCAGTACTTC.

This clone came up once. The chain joins TRBV5-1 to TRBJ2-5; D possibly corresponds to TRBD2 (7 bases). The CDR3 is made up of 15 amino acids. The germline V gene encodes CDR1 SGHRS and CDR2 YFSETQ. Trimming took 0 bases from V and 5 from J, leaving 14 bases between them. The CDR3 DNA is TGCGCCAGCAGCTTGGCCCTGGCGGGGGCTGAGACCCAGTACTTC. Translation gives CASSLALAGAETQYF.

This chain connects TRBV28 to TRBJ2-1, with D perhaps TRBD2 (6 bases). The V end lost 10 bases, the J end lost 7 bases, and 20 bases lay between the germline ends. The CDR3 consists of 14 residues. The germline V gene encodes CDR1 MDHEN and CDR2 SYDVKM. The CDR3 DNA follows: TGTGCCACAACTGGAGGGCCGTTAGGTAATGAGCAGTTCTTC. The encoded protein is CATTGGPLGNEQFF.

The rearrangement uses TRBV2 and TRBJ2-2; TRBD1 is a possible D gene (6 bases). Germline CDR1 reads SNHLY; CDR2 reads FYNNEI. The CDR3 extends over 13 amino acids. Deletions cut 6 bases from V and 4 bases from J, with 9 bases between. The CDR3 bases are TGTGCCAGCAGGGGGGCTCTCACCGGGGAGCTGTTTTTT. Translation gives CASRGALTGELFF. Supplemented by reference TRBV2 and TRBJ2-2, the full variable domain reads EPEVTQTPSHQVTQMGQEVILRCVPISNHLYFYWYRQILGQKVEFLVSFYNNEISEKSEIFDDQFSVERPDGSNFTLKIRSTKLEDSAMYFCASRGALTGELFFGEGSRLTVL.

The rearrangement joins TRBV27 to TRBJ2-3; 12 positions match TRBD2. The CDR3 extends over 19 amino acids. The J segment lost 1 base and the V segment lost 8 bases, leaving 16 bases of the junction unmatched. The germline V gene has CDR1 MNHEY and CDR2 SMNVEV (reference sequence). This chain's CDR3 is CASHNLAGGPITRTDTQYF. The CDR3 region has the DNA TGTGCCAGCCACAATCTAGCGGGAGGGCCCATCACCCGCACAGATACGCAGTATTTT.

CDR3 protein: CATFDRNTEAFF. CDR3 nucleotides: TGTGCCACCTTCGACAGGAACACTGAAGCTTTCTTT. V is TRBV19 and J is TRBJ1-1, with D possibly TRBD1 on 5 matching bases. V shed 10 bases and J shed 1 base, with 10 bases lying between them. The CDR3 spans 12 residues. Looked up from germline, CDR1 is LNHDA and CDR2 is SQIVND (reference sequence). Full variable domain (outside the CDR3, taken from reference TRBV19 and TRBJ1-1): DGGITQSPKYLFRKEGQNVTLSCEQNLNHDAMYWYRQDPGQGLRLIYYSQIVNDFQKGDIAEGYSVSREKKESFPLTVTSAQKNPTAFYLCATFDRNTEAFFGQGTRLTVV.

The chain couples TRBV2 to TRBJ2-7; 9 bases agree with TRBD2. The CDR3 spans 14 residues. V lost 6 bases, J lost 5 bases, and 8 bases stayed unmatched. Per germline, CDR1 SNHLY and CDR2 FYNNEI. In DNA, the CDR3 is TGTGCCAGCAGATTTCGCGGGGGGGGCGACGAGCAGTACTTC. Its protein is CASRFRGGGDEQYF.

V and J are TRBV2 and TRBJ2-7; no clear D gene. Germline lookup yields CDR1 SNHLY and CDR2 FYNNEI. The CDR3 has 13 residues. V was shortened by 6 bases and J by 2 bases, with 11 bases between the two germline ends. The CDR3 region has the DNA TGTGCCAGCAGCCGAACGGATACCTACGAGCAGTACTTC. Protein product: CASSRTDTYEQYF.

The chain couples TRBV4-2 to TRBJ2-5; TRBD2 matches at 7 bases. Germline V CDR1 and CDR2: LGHNA, YNFKEQ. The CDR3 is 16 residues long. Trimming took 1 base from V and 1 from J; bases not matched to a gene: 6. In nucleotides, the CDR3 is TGTGCCAGCAGCCAAGCCCTAGCGGAGACCCAAGAGACCCAGTACTTC. This codes for CASSQALAETQETQYF.

The chain joins TRBV7-9 to TRBJ1-4, with a tentative D call TRBD1 (5 bases). The CDR3 totals 18 residues. The germline gives CDR1 SEHNR, CDR2 FQNEAQ (reference sequence). The V gene lost 4 bases and the J gene lost 0 bases, with 18 bases spanning the gap. CDR3 sequence: CASSSGTAEIATNEKLFF. Written as DNA, the CDR3 is TGTGCCAGCAGCTCCGGGACGGCCGAAATTGCAACTAATGAAAAACTGTTTTTT.